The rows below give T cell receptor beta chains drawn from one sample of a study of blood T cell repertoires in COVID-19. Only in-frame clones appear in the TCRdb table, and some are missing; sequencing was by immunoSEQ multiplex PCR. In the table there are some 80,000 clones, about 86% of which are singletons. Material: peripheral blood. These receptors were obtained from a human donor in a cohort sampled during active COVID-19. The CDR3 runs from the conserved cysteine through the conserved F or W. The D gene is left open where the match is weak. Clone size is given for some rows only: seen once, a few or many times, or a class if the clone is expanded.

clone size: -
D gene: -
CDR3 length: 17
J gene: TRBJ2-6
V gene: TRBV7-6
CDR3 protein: CASSSRAYSSGANVLTF
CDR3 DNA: TGTGCCAGCAGCTCGAGGGCTTATAGCTCTGGGGCCAACGTCCTGACTTTC

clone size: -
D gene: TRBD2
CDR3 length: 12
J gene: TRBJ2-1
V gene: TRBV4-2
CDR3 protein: CASREGYNEQFF
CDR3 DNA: TGTGCCAGCCGGGAGGGGTACAATGAGCAGTTCTTC

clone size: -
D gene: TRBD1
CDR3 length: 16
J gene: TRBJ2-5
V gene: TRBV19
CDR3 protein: CASSPIGQGAWETQYF
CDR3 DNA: TGTGCCAGTAGCCCCATCGGACAGGGGGCATGGGAGACCCAGTACTTC

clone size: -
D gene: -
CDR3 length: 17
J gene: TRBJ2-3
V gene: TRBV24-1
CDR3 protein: CATSDGARFSSTDTQYF
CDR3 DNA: TGTGCCACCAGTGATGGAGCTAGGTTCTCTAGCACAGATACGCAGTATTTT

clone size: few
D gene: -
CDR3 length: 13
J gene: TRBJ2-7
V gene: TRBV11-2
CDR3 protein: CASNPFGAYEQYF
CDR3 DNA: TGTGCCAGCAACCCTTTCGGGGCCTACGAGCAGTACTTC

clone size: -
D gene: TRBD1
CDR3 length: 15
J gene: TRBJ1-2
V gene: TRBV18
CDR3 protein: CASSQGQETNYGYTF
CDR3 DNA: TGTGCCAGCTCACAAGGACAGGAGACGAACTATGGCTACACCTTC

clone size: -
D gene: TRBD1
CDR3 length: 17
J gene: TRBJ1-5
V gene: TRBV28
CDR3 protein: CASSLGQGAWSGQPQHF
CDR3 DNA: TGTGCCAGCAGTTTGGGTCAGGGGGCCTGGTCGGGGCAGCCCCAGCATTTT

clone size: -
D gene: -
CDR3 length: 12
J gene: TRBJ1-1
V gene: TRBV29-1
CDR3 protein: CSVSQGNTEAFF
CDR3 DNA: TGCAGCGTTTCACAGGGGAACACTGAAGCTTTCTTT

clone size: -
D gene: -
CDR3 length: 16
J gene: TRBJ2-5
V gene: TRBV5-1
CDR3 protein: CASSIPTGIPGETQYF
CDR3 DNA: TGCGCCAGCAGCATACCTACAGGGATACCGGGGGAGACCCAGTACTTC

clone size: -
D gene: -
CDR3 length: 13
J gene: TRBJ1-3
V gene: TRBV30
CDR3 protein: CAWKSGARNTIYF
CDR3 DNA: TGTGCCTGGAAATCTGGGGCTCGAAACACCATATATTTT

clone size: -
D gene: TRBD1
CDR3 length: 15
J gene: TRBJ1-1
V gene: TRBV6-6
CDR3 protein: CASTGDSFMNTEAFF
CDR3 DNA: TGTGCCAGCACGGGGGACAGCTTTATGAACACTGAAGCTTTCTTT

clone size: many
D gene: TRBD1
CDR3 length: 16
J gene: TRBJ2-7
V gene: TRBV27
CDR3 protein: CASSFLTGGPLAEQYF
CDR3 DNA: TGTGCCAGCAGTTTCCTGACAGGGGGCCCACTCGCCGAGCAGTACTTC